This T cell receptor beta chain originates from a study of cytomegalovirus exposure and HLA in healthy donors. Trimming removed 4 bases from V and 2 bases from J, with 11 bases in between. There are 13 residues in the CDR3. Germline loops: CDR1 SQVTM, CDR2 ANQGSEA. Findings and caveats of the study: Some TCR beta chains (more than 150 of them) were listed as cytomegalovirus-associated. Reports showed the classifier diagnosing cytomegalovirus status with high specificity and sensitivity. In vitro, three CMV-associated chains proved specific for CMV antigens.

TCRdb's copy holds only in-frame clones and misses some; the assay was immunoSEQ multiplex PCR. The repertoire includes 170,000 or so clones, 85% of them detected once, and roughly 15% sits in the top ten. This clone was found once. The antigen is unknown. The source material was PBMCs. The sequence was obtained from a young man in good health and CMV-seropositive. The chain couples TRBV29-1 to TRBJ2-5; possibly TRBD1 for D (6 bases). CDR3 nucleotides: TGCAGCGTTGGTCCTAGGGGGCAAGAGACCCAGTACTTC. Translating gives CSVGPRGQETQYF.